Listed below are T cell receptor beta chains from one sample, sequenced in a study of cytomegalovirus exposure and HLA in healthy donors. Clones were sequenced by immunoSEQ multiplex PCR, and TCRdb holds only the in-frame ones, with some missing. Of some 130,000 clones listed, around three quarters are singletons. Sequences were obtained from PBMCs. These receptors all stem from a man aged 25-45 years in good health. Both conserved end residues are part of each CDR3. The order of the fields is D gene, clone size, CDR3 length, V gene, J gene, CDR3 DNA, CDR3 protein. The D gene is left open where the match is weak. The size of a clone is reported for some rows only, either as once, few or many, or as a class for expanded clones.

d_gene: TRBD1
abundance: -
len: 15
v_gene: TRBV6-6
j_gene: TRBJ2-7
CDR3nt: TGTGCCAGCAGTCGGGACAGGACGAGCTCCTACGAGCAGTACTTC
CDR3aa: CASSRDRTSSYEQYF

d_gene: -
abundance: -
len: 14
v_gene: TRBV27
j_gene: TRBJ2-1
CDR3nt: TGTGCCAGCAGTTTGGTAGCAGCCGGCAATGAGCAGTTCTTC
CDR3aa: CASSLVAAGNEQFF

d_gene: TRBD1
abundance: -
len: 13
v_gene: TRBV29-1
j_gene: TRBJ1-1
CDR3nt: TGCAGCGTTGTGGGGACAGGGAACACTGAAGCTTTCTTT
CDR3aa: CSVVGTGNTEAFF

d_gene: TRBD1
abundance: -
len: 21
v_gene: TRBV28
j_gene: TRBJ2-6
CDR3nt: TGTGCCAGCAGTTCCATACCGGGACAGGAGCTGGCGTCTTCTGGGGCCAACGTCCTGACTTTC
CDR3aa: CASSSIPGQELASSGANVLTF

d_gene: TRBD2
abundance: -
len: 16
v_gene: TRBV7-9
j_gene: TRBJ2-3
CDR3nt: TGTGCCAGCATCCAACTAGCGGGAGGAGGGGCAGATACGCAGTATTTT
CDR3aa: CASIQLAGGGADTQYF

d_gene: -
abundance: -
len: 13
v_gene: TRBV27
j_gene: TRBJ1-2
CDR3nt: TGTGCCAGCAGGGCTACAGGATTGGATGGCTACACCTTC
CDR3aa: CASRATGLDGYTF

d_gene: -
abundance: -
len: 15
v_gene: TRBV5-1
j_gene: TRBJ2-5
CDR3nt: TGCGCCAGCAGCCCGGGGGTGGCGGAACGTGAGACCCAGTACTTC
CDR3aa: CASSPGVAERETQYF

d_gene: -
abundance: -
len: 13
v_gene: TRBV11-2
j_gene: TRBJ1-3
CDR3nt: TGTGCCAGCAGCGACATACAGGGCTCCACCATATATTTT
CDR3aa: CASSDIQGSTIYF

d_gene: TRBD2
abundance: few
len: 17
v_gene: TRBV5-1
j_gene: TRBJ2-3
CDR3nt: TGCGCCAGCAGCTTTGAGACTAGCGGGACGGGCACAGATACGCAGTATTTT
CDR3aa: CASSFETSGTGTDTQYF

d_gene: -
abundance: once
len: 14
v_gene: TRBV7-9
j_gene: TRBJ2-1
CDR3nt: TGTTCCAGCAGATACCGGGACTCTTACAATGAGCAGTTCTTC
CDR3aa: CSSRYRDSYNEQFF

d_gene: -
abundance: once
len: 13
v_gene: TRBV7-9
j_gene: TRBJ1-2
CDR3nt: TGTGCCAGCAGCTTAGAGCCATTCTATGGCTACACCTTC
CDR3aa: CASSLEPFYGYTF

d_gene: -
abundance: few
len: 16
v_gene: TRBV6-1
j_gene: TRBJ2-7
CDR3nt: TGTGCCAGCAGTGGGCGAGGGGGAAGTGAGGCTCGGGAGCAGTACTTC
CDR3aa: CASSGRGGSEAREQYF

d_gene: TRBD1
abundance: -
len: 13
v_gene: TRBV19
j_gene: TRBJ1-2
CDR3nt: TGTGCCAGTTCGACAGGGTCCCTATATGGCTACACCTTC
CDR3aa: CASSTGSLYGYTF

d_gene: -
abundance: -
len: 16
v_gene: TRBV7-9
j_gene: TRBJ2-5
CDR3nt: TGTGCCAGCATCGGGTCGGCGGGCCCCATTGGAGAGACCCAGTACTTC
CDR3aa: CASIGSAGPIGETQYF

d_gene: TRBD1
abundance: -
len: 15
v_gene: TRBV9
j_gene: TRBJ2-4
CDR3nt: TGTGCCAGCAGCGTAGAAGGCAGGGGGAAAAACATTCAGTACTTC
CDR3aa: CASSVEGRGKNIQYF

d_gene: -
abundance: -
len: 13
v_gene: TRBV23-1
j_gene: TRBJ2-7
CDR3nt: TGCGCCAGCAGTCAGGGGGGGCAAGGCGAGCAGTACTTC
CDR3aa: CASSQGGQGEQYF

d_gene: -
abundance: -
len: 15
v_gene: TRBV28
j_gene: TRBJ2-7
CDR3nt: TGTGCCAGCAGTCTGCTTGGCGTCGGAGATCCCGAGCAGTACTTC
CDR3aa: CASSLLGVGDPEQYF

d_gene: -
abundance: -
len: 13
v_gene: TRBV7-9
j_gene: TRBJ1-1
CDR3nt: TGTTCCAGCAGCTTAGTTGCAGGTGGGGAAGCTTTCTTT
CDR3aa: CSSSLVAGGEAFF

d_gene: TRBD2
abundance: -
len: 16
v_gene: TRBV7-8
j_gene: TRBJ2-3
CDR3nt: TGTGCCAGCAGCCCTACACTAGCGGGAGGGGGGGATACGCAGTATTTT
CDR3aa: CASSPTLAGGGDTQYF

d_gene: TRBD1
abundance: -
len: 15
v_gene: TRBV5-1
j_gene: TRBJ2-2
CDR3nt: TGCGCCAGCAGCTTCGGGACAGAATACACCGGGGAGCTGTTTTTT
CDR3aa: CASSFGTEYTGELFF

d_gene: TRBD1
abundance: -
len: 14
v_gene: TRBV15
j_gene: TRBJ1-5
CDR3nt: TGTGCCACCAGCAGAACAGGGGCTGGACAGCCCCAGCATTTT
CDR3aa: CATSRTGAGQPQHF

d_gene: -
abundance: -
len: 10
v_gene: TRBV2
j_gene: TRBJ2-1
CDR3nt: TGTGCCAGCCTACTCAATGAGCAGTTCTTC
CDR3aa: CASLLNEQFF

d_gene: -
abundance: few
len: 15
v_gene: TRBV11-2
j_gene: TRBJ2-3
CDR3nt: TGTGCCAGCAGCTTACTCCCGGGGGGCACAGATACGCAGTATTTT
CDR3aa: CASSLLPGGTDTQYF

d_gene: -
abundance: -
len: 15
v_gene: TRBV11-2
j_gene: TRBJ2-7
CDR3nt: TGTGCCAGCAGCAAACGTGAGCGGAGGGACTACGAGCAGTACTTC
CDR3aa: CASSKRERRDYEQYF

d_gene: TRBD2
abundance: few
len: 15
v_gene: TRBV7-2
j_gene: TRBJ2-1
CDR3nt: TGTGCCAGCAGCCGGAGCGGGAGTATGCGTAATGAGCAGTTCTTC
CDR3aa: CASSRSGSMRNEQFF

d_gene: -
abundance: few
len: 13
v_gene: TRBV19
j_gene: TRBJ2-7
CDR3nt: TGTGCCAGTAGTGCCTACGCCGCCTACGAGCAGTACTTC
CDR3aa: CASSAYAAYEQYF

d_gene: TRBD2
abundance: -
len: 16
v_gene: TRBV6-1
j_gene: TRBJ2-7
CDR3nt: TGTGCCAGCAGTGAAGTTGGACTAGTAACGCTCTACGAGCAGTACTTC
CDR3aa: CASSEVGLVTLYEQYF

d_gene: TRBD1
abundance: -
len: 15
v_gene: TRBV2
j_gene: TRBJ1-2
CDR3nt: TGTGCCAGCAGCCTTGCAAAACAGGGGGTCAATGGCTACACCTTC
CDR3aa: CASSLAKQGVNGYTF

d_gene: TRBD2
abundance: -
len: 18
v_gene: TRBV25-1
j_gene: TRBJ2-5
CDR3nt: TGTGCCAGCGCTACCGCGGGGGGACTAGCGAACCACCAAGAGACCCAGTACTTC
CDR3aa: CASATAGGLANHQETQYF

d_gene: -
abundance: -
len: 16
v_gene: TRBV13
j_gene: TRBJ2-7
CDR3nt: TGTGCCAGCAGCTTTAGGACTAGGGGGAGTGGAGGCGAGCAGTACTTC
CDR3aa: CASSFRTRGSGGEQYF

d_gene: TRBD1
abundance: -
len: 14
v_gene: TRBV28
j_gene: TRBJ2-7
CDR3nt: TGTGCCAACACCCGAGGGGACAGCAATTACGAGCAGTACTTC
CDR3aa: CANTRGDSNYEQYF

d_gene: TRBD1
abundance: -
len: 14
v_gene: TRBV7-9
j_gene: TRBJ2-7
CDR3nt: TGTGCCAGCAGCTCCGACAGGGGCCTCTACGAGCAGTACTTC
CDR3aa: CASSSDRGLYEQYF

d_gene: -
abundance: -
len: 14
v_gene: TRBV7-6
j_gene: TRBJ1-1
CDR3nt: TGTGCCAGCAGCTTAGAGCAGGTCAGGGCTGAAGCTTTCTTT
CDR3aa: CASSLEQVRAEAFF

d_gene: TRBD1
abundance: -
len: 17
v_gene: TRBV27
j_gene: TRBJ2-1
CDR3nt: TGTGCCAGCAGTTTACTATTTGGGACAGGCGGGGAGAATGAGCAGTTCTTC
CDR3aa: CASSLLFGTGGENEQFF

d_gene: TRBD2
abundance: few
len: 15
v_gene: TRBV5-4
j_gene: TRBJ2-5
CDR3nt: TGTGCCAGCAGCTGGGACGGGGGGAACCAAGAGACCCAGTACTTC
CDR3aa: CASSWDGGNQETQYF

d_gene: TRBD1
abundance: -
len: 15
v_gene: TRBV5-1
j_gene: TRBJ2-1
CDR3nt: TGCGCCAGCAGCTTAAGACAGGGCTCCTACAATGAGCAGTTCTTC
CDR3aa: CASSLRQGSYNEQFF

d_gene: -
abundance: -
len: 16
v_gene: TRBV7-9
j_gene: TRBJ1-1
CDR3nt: TGTGCCAGCAGCTTACGGGTCGAACGAATGAACACTGAAGCTTTCTTT
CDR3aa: CASSLRVERMNTEAFF

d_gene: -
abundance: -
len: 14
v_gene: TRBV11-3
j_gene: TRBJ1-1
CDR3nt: TGTGCCAGCAGAAACAGACCCATGAACACTGAAGCTTTCTTT
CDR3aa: CASRNRPMNTEAFF